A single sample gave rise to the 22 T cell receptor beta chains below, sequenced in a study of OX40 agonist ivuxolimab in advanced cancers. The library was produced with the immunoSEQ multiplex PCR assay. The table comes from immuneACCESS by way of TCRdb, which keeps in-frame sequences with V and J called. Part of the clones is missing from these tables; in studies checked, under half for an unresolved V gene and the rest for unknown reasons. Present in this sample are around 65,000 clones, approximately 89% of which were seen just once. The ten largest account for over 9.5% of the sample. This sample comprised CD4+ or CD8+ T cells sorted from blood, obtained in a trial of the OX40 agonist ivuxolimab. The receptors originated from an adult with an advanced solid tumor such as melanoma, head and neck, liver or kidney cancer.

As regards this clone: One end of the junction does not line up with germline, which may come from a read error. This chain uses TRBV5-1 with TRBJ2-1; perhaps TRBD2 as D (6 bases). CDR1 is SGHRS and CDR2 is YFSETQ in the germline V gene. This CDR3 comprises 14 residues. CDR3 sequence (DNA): TGCGCCAGCAGCTTGGCCGGGGGTAGGCCGCCGGATGTCTTC. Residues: CASSLAGGRPPDVF.

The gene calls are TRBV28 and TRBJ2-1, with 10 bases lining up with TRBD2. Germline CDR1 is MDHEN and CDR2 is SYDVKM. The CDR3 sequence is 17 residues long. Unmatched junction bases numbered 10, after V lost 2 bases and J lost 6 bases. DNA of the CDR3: TGTGCCAGCAGTTTACCAACTCTAGCGGGAGTCTCCAATGAGCAGTTCTTC. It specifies CASSLPTLAGVSNEQFF.

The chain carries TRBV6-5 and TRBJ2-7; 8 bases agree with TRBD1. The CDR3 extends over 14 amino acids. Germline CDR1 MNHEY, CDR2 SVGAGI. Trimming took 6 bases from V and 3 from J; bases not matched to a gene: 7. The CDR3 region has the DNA TGTGCCAGCAGAGGACAGGGCGTAGGCTACGAGCAGTACTTC. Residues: CASRGQGVGYEQYF.

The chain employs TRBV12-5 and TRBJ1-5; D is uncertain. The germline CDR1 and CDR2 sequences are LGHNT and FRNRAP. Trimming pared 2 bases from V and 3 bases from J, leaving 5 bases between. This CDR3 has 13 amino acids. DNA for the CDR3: TGTGCTAGTGGTTTGAACCCCAATCAGCCCCAGCATTTT. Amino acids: CASGLNPNQPQHF.

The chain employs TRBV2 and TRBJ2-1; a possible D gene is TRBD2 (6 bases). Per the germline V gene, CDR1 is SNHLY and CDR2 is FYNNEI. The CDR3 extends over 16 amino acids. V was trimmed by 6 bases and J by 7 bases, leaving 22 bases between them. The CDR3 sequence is CASRGGSSPGVNEQFF. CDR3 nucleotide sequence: TGTGCCAGCAGGGGGGGAAGCTCCCCAGGAGTAAATGAGCAGTTCTTC. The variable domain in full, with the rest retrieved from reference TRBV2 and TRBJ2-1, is EPEVTQTPSHQVTQMGQEVILRCVPISNHLYFYWYRQILGQKVEFLVSFYNNEISEKSEIFDDQFSVERPDGSNFTLKIRSTKLEDSAMYFCASRGGSSPGVNEQFFGPGTRLTVL.

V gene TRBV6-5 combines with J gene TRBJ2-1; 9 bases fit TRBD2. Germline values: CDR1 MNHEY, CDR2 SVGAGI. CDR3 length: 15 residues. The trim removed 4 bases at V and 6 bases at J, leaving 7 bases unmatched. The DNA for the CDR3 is TGTGCCAGCAGTTTCCGAGCGACTAGCGGCAATGAGCAGTTCTTC. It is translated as CASSFRATSGNEQFF.

CDR3 amino acids: CASSQDRGAFYEQYF. CDR3 sequence (DNA): TGCGCCAGCAGCCAAGATAGGGGGGCCTTCTACGAGCAGTACTTC. This chain connects TRBV4-1 to TRBJ2-7; either TRBD1 or TRBD2 may fit D (6 bases each). Trimming removed 0 bases from V and 3 bases from J, with 12 bases in between. The germline gives CDR1 MGHRA, CDR2 YSYEKL. The CDR3 length is 15 residues.

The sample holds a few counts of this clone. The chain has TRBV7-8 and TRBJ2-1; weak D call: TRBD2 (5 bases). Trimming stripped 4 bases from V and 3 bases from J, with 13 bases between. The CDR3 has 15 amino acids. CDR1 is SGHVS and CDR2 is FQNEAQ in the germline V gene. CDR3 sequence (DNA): TGTGCCAGCAGCTCTCTCCGGGGTTACTACAATGAGCAGTTCTTC. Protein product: CASSSLRGYYNEQFF.

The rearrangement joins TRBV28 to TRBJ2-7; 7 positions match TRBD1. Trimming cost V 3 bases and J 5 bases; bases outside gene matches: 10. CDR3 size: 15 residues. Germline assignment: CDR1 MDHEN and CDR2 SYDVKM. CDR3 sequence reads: CASSFAYRGSHEQYF. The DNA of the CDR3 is TGTGCCAGCAGTTTCGCCTACAGGGGTTCGCACGAGCAGTACTTC.

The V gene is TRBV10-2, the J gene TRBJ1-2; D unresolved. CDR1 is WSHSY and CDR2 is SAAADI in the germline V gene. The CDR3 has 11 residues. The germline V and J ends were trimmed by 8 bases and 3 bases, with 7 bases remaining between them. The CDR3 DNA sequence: TGCGCCAGCGGGAAGGACTATGGCTACACCTTC. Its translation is CASGKDYGYTF.

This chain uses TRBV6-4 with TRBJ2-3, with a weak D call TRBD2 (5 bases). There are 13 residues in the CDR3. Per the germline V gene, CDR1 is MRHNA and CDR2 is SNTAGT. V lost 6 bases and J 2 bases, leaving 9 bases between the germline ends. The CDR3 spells CASSRTVTDTQYF. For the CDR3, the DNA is TGTGCCAGCAGCAGGACTGTCACAGATACGCAGTATTTT.

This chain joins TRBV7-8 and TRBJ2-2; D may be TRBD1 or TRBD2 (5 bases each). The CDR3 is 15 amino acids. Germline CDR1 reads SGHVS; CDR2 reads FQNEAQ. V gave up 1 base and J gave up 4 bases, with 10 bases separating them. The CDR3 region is CASSLEGTSTGELFF. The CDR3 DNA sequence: TGTGCCAGCAGCTTAGAAGGGACCTCCACCGGGGAGCTGTTTTTT. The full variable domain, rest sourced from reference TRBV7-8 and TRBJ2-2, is GAGVSQSPRYKVAKRGQDVALRCDPISGHVSLFWYQQALGQGPEFLTYFQNEAQLDKSGLPSDRFFAERPEGSVSTLKIQRTQQEDSAVYLCASSLEGTSTGELFFGEGSRLTVL.

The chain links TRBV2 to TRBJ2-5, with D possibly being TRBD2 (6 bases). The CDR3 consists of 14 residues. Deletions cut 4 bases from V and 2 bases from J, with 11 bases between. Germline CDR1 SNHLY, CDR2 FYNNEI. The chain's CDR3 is CASSVLAYQETQYF. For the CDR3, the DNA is TGTGCCAGCAGTGTCCTAGCGTATCAAGAGACCCAGTACTTC.

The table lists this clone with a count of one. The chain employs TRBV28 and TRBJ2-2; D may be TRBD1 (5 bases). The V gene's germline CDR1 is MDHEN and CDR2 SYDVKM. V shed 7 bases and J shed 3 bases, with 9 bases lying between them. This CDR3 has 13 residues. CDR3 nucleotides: TGTGCCAGCACCAGGGCCCACACCGGGGAGCTGTTTTTT. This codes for CASTRAHTGELFF.

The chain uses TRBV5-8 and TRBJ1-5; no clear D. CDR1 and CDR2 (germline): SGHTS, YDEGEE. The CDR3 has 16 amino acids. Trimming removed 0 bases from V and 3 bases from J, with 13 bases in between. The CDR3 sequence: CASSLGYRSSNQPQHF. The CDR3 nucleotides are TGTGCCAGCAGCTTGGGATATCGCAGTTCCAATCAGCCCCAGCATTTT.

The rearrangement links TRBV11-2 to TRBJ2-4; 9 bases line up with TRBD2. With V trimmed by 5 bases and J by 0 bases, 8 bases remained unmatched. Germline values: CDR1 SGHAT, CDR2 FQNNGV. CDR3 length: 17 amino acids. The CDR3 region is CASSARTSEIAKNIQYF. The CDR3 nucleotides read TGTGCCAGCAGCGCCCGGACTAGCGAGATAGCCAAAAACATTCAGTACTTC.

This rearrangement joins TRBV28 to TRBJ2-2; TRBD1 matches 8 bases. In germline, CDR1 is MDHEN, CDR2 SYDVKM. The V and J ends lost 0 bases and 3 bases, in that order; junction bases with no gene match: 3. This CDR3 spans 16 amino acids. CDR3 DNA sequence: TGTGCCAGCAGTTTATGGGGACAGGAATACACCGGGGAGCTGTTTTTT. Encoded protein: CASSLWGQEYTGELFF.

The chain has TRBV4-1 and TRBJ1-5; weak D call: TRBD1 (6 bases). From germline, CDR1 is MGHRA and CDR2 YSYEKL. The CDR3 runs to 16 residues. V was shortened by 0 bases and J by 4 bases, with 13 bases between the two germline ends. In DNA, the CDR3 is TGCGCCAGCAGCCAAGATGCGGGGCAGGGGAATCAGCCCCAGCATTTT. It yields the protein CASSQDAGQGNQPQHF.

CDR3 loop: CAISKSSEGGEQYF. The CDR3 DNA reads as TGTGCCATCAGTAAAAGTTCCGAAGGGGGAGAGCAGTACTTC. The V and J genes are TRBV10-3 and TRBJ2-7, with D perhaps matching TRBD1 (6 bases). This CDR3 has 14 amino acids. Trimming left V 5 bases short and J 7 bases short, with 18 bases between. Germline V gene sequence: CDR1 ENHRY, CDR2 SYGVKD.

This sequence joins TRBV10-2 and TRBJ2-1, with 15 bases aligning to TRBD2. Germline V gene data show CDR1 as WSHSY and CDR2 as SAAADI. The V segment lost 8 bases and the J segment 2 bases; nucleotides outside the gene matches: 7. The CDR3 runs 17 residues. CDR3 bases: TGCGCCAGCTTGGGACTAGCGGGAGGAAAGACCTACAATGAGCAGTTCTTC. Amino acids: CASLGLAGGKTYNEQFF.

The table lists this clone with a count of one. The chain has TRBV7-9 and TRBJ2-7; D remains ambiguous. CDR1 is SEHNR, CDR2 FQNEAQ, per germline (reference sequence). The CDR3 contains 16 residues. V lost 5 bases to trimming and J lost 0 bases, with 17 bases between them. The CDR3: CASSPGEALSSYEQYF. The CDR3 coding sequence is TGTGCCAGCAGCCCGGGTGAAGCCCTCTCCTCCTACGAGCAGTACTTC. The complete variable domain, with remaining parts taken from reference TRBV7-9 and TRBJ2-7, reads DTGVSQNPRHKITKRGQNVTFRCDPISEHNRLYWYRQTLGQGPEFLTYFQNEAQLEKSRLLSDRFSAERPKGSFSTLEIQRTEQGDSAMYLCASSPGEALSSYEQYFGPGTRLTVT.

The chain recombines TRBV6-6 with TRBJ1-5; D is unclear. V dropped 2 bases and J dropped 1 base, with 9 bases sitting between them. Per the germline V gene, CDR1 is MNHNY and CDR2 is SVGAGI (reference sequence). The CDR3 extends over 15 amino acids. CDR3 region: CASSYVAESNQPQHF. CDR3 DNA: TGTGCCAGCAGTTACGTCGCGGAAAGCAATCAGCCCCAGCATTTT.